The rows below give T cell receptor beta chains drawn from one sample of a study of T cells in Graves' hyperthyroidism and ophthalmopathy. Via MiXCR, TCRdb re-called the multiplex PCR reads, giving one row per CDR3 protein. This table holds a few hundred thousand distinct CDR3 sequences, 20% to 25% found once. Sequencing was done on a sample of blood. Receptors originate from a man between 50 and 59 years old with Graves' hyperthyroidism. Each CDR3 is given with its conserved first and last residue. The D gene is left open where the match is weak. The listing skips clone size in some rows; elsewhere it reads once, few, many or a size class.

abundance	v_gene	d_gene	j_gene	CDR3aa	CDR3nt
.	TRBV10-3	.	TRBJ1-5	CAISRGTDNQPQHF	TGTGCCATCAGTAGGGGGACCGACAATCAGCCCCAGCATTTT
few	TRBV2	.	TRBJ2-7	CASRAGSSYEQYF	TGTGCCAGCAGGGCAGGGTCGTCGTACGAGCAGTACTTC
.	TRBV18	TRBD1	TRBJ1-2	CASSPGGWTGGYTF	TGTGCCAGCTCACCCGGGGGATGGACAGGAGGCTACACCTTC
few	TRBV20-1	TRBD1	TRBJ1-2	CSAKPRGLGGYTF	TGCAGTGCAAAACCCAGGGGGCTAGGAGGCTACACCTTC
many	TRBV30	TRBD1	TRBJ2-1	CAWNRDRGYEQFF	TGTGCCTGGAACCGGGACAGGGGATATGAGCAGTTCTTC
.	TRBV20-1	.	TRBJ2-5	CSARGEGGVTQYF	TGCAGTGCTAGAGGAGAGGGGGGGGTAACACAGTACTTC
.	TRBV7-2	.	TRBJ2-7	CASSPQAGTFLYEQYF	TGTGCCAGCAGCCCCCAAGCCGGGACTTTCCTCTACGAGCAGTACTTC
few	TRBV24-1	TRBD1	TRBJ2-1	CATTRTGGNEQFF	TGTGCCACCACTCGGACAGGGGGAAATGAGCAGTTCTTC
few	TRBV2	TRBD1	TRBJ2-4	CASGGQGLAKNIQYF	TGTGCCAGCGGAGGACAGGGTTTAGCCAAAAACATTCAGTACTTC
many	TRBV12-3/TRBV12-4	.	TRBJ2-7	CASSLLGTSSYEQYF	TGTGCCAGCAGTCTCCTGGGGACCTCCTCCTACGAGCAGTACTTC
many	TRBV2	.	TRBJ2-1	CASMESSYNEQFF	TGTGCCAGCATGGAGAGCTCCTACAATGAGCAGTTCTTC
.	TRBV5-5	.	TRBJ2-3	CASSLATGKDTQYF	TGTGCCAGCAGCTTGGCTACCGGGAAGGATACGCAGTATTTT
many	TRBV7-9	.	TRBJ1-6	CASSLAGEGFPLHF	TGTGCCAGCAGCTTAGCGGGGGAAGGGTTTCCCCTCCACTTT
many	TRBV11-1	.	TRBJ2-1	CASSLIISSLNEQFF	TGTGCCAGCAGCCTGATAATAAGCAGTCTGAATGAGCAGTTCTTC
.	TRBV2	.	TRBJ2-5	CATKGWGGETQYF	TGTGCCACCAAGGGATGGGGCGGAGAGACCCAGTACTTC
.	TRBV5-4	.	TRBJ1-3	CASSNGVAGNTIYF	TGTGCCAGCAGCAACGGGGTGGCTGGAAACACCATATATTTT
many	TRBV18	.	TRBJ2-3	CASSPPSVRGDTQYF	TGTGCCAGCTCACCACCCAGCGTGAGAGGAGATACGCAGTATTTT
.	TRBV19	.	TRBJ1-3	CASSVTFAGNTIYF	TGTGCCAGTAGTGTGACATTTGCTGGAAACACCATATATTTT
many	TRBV2	TRBD1	TRBJ2-1	CAGRGQGRHEQFF	TGTGCCGGCCGGGGACAGGGGAGGCATGAGCAGTTCTTC
many	TRBV6-6	TRBD1	TRBJ2-7	CASSYGPPGQGYEQYF	TGTGCCAGCAGTTACGGGCCTCCGGGACAGGGCTACGAGCAGTACTTC
.	TRBV6-1	TRBD1	TRBJ1-5	CASTLRTGSEQPQHF	TGTGCCAGCACCCTAAGGACAGGGAGTGAACAGCCCCAGCATTTT
many	TRBV27	TRBD1	TRBJ2-7	CASGKGAVYEQYF	TGTGCCAGCGGGAAGGGGGCGGTATACGAGCAGTACTTC
many	TRBV28	.	TRBJ2-2	CAIRVGRTNTGELFF	TGTGCCATCCGCGTGGGAAGAACGAACACCGGGGAGCTGTTTTTT
many	TRBV27	.	TRBJ1-5	CASSRAAYDQPQHF	TGTGCCAGCAGCCGAGCGGCCTACGACCAGCCCCAGCATTTT
many	TRBV6-1	.	TRBJ1-1	CASTLRQSTEAFF	TGTGCCAGCACCCTCCGACAGTCCACTGAAGCTTTCTTT
few	TRBV24-1	.	TRBJ2-5	CATSDLGGRATQYF	TGTGCCACCAGTGATTTAGGCGGAAGAGCGACCCAGTACTTC
many	TRBV6-1	TRBD1	TRBJ1-1	CASMGTGRAVAEAFF	TGTGCCAGCATGGGGACAGGTCGTGCAGTGGCTGAAGCTTTCTTT
many	TRBV28	TRBD2	TRBJ2-1	CASSSAGGDGVQFF	TGTGCCAGCAGTTCTGCGGGAGGCGATGGCGTGCAGTTCTTC
few	TRBV6-1	TRBD2	TRBJ2-7	CASRPSSGSYEQYF	TGTGCCAGCAGACCCTCGAGCGGGAGCTACGAGCAGTACTTC
.	TRBV19	.	TRBJ2-3	CAKTGSVNTDTQYF	TGTGCCAAAACGGGATCCGTAAACACAGATACGCAGTATTTT
.	TRBV18	.	TRBJ2-7	CASSPPWGGDYEQYF	TGTGCCAGCTCACCACCATGGGGGGGCGACTACGAGCAGTACTTC
.	TRBV11-2	.	TRBJ2-2	CASGLYRGTGELFF	TGTGCCAGCGGCTTATATCGAGGTACCGGGGAGCTGTTTTTC
many	TRBV7-8	TRBD1	TRBJ2-1	CASSLARQGAGATPYNEQFF	TGTGCCAGCAGCTTAGCCCGACAGGGGGCGGGGGCCACACCCTACAATGAGCAGTTCTTC
few	TRBV28	.	TRBJ2-7	CASSKGTDISYEQYF	TGTGCCAGCAGTAAGGGGACTGACATTTCCTACGAGCAGTACTTC
.	TRBV29-1	.	TRBJ2-1	CSVPSDIGSYNEQFF	TGCAGCGTTCCTAGCGACATCGGCTCCTACAATGAGCAGTTCTTC
few	TRBV12-3/TRBV12-4	TRBD1	TRBJ2-2	CASSRTGPGELFF	TGTGCCAGCAGCCGGACAGGGCCCGGGGAGCTGTTTTTT
once	TRBV2	TRBD1	TRBJ1-5	CASNTGGDQPQHF	TGTGCCAGCAATACAGGGGGGGATCAGCCCCAGCATTTT
few	TRBV30	.	TRBJ2-1	CAWSVRGNEQFF	TGTGCCTGGAGTGTACGGGGCAATGAGCAGTTCTTC
many	TRBV3-1	.	TRBJ1-1	CASSEELGATTEAFF	TGTGCCAGCAGCGAAGAGTTGGGGGCGACCACTGAAGCTTTCTTT
once	TRBV11-2	.	TRBJ2-3	CASSTSLKDTQYF	TGTGCCAGCAGCACCAGCCTAAAAGATACGCAGTATTTT
.	TRBV20-1	TRBD2	TRBJ2-3	CSARGGGSYADTQYF	TGCAGTGCTAGGGGTGGCGGGAGCTACGCAGATACGCAGTATTTT
.	TRBV4-1	TRBD2	TRBJ2-7	CASSQDLASGIEQYF	TGCGCCAGCAGCCAAGATCTGGCTAGCGGGATCGAGCAGTACTTC
many	TRBV6-1	TRBD2	TRBJ2-3	CASSAEVAGVTDTQYF	TGTGCCAGCAGTGCTGAGGTGGCGGGAGTCACAGATACGCAGTATTTT
few	TRBV20-1	TRBD2	TRBJ2-7	CSALTGSGGEQYF	TGCAGTGCTTTAACAGGATCCGGGGGGGAGCAGTACTTC
.	TRBV6-6	.	TRBJ1-1	CASSYFGVSLTEAFF	TGTGCCAGCAGTTACTTTGGGGTTAGTCTCACTGAAGCTTTCTTT